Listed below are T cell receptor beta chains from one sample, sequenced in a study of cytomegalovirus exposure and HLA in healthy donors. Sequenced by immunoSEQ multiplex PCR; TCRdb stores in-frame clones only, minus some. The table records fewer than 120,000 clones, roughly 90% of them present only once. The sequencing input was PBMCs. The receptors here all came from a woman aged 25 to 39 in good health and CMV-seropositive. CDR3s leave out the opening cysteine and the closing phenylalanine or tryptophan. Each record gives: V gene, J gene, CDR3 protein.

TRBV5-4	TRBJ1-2	ASSSDSVYGYT
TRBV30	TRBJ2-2	AWSPSRTGNTGELF
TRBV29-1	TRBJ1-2	SVARQRVNYGYT
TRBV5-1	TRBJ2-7	ANQGARSYEQY
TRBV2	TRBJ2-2	ASSDPYGSTGELF
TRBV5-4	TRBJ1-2	ASSLPDRGEYGYT
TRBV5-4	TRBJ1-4	ASSLDPGAGGEKLF
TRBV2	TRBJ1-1	ASTFRRGDNTEAF
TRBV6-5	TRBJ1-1	ASNPLGQPDAF
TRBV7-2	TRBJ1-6	ASSLSSYNSPLH
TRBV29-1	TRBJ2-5	SVDEDRGRSETQY
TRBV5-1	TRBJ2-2	ASTGGVAANTGELF
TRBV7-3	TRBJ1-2	ASSLTERGNGDGYT
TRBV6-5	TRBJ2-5	ASSRGWGETQY
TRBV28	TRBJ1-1	ASSSPIGAAGDTEAF
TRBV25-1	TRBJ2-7	ASSEASGTYEQY
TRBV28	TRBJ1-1	ASSRPGQGMNTEAF
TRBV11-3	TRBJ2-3	ASSLEAEDTQY
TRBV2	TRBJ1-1	ASRPRVSTEAF
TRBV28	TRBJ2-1	ASSTLAYVGF
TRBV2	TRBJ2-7	ASRTGGRYEQY
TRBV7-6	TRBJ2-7	ASSTGQGYEQY
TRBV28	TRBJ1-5	ASSPGSAWQPQH
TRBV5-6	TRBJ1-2	ASSLGDRGGYT
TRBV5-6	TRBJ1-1	ASSFSQAEAF
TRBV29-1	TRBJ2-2	SVRKTGRSELF
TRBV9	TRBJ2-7	ASSAGLAGAKSYEQY
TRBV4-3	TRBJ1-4	ASSQDSFMDSNEKLF
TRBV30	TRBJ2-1	ARLAGRDEQF
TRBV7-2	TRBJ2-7	ASSFGSGSSYEQY
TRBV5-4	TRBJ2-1	ASSSPGTSGSIEQF
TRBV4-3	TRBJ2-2	ASSQGRPESNTGELF
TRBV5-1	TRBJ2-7	ASRRLAELSYEQY
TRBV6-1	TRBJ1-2	ASSDSPGRRHGYT
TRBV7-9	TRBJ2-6	ASSLYPGSGANVLT
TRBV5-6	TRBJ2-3	ASSRFRTGLSTDTQY
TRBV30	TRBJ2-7	AWSLQGRAYEQY
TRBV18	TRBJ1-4	ASSPQGTNEKLF
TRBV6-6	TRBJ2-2	ASSSKRVAVAGELF
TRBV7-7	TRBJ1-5	ASSRTGTRDSNQPQH
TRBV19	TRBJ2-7	ASSISGGDGYEQY
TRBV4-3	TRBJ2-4	ASSQGTGAKNIQY
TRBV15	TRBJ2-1	ATSRDRQVNEQF
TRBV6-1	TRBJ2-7	ASSRGDYEQY
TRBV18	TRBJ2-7	ASSPPARSTYEQY
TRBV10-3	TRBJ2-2	AISSRDGELF
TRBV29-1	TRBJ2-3	SVEKRDRNTDTQY
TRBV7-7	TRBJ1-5	ASSLSANQPQH
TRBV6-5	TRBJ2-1	ATSAGRAYNEQF
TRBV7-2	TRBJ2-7	ASSTKPLAGGHYEQY
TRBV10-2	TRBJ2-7	ASSGDRGQGEQY